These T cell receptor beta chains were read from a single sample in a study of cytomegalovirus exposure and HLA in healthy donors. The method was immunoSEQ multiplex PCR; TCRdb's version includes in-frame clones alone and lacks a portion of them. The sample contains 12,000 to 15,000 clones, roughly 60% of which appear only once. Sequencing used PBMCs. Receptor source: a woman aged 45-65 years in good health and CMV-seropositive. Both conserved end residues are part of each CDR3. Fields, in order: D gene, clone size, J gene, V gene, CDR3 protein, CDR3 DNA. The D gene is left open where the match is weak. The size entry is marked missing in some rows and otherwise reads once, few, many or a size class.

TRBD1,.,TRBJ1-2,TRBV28,CASSWDSYYGYTF,TGTGCCAGCAGTTGGGACAGCTACTATGGCTACACCTTC
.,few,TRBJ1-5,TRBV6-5,CASSAGLYQPQHF,TGTGCCAGCAGTGCCGGGTTATATCAGCCCCAGCATTTT
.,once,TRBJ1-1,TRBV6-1,CASSARDNTEAFF,TGTGCCAGCAGTGCCAGGGATAACACTGAAGCTTTCTTT
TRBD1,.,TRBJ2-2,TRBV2,CASSGDRGATGELFF,TGTGCCAGCAGTGGGGACAGGGGAGCCACCGGGGAGCTGTTTTTT
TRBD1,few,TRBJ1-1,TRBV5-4,CASSIQGDTEAFF,TGTGCCAGCAGCATACAGGGGGACACTGAAGCTTTCTTT
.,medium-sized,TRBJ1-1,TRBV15,CATSRERGQWTEAFF,TGTGCCACCAGCAGAGAAAGAGGACAGTGGACTGAAGCTTTCTTT
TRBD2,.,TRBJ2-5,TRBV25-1,CASSGSGRGRKTQYF,TGTGCCAGCAGTGGCAGCGGGAGAGGTAGGAAGACCCAGTACTTC
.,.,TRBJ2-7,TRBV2,CASSDGYEQYF,TGTGCCAGCAGTGACGGGTACGAGCAGTACTTC
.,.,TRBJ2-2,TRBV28,CASSSRRGNTGELFF,TGTGCCAGCAGTTCCCGCCGGGGGAACACCGGGGAGCTGTTTTTT
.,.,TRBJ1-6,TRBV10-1,CASRQGDNSPLHF,TGCGCCAGCAGACAGGGAGATAATTCACCCCTCCACTTT
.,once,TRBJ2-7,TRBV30,CAWSGSFEQYF,TGTGCCTGGTCCGGGAGTTTCGAGCAGTACTTC
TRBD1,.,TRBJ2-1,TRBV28,CASSYPTGVNEQFF,TGTGCCAGCAGTTATCCGACAGGGGTGAATGAGCAGTTCTTC
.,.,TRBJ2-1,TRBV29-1,CSVAAKRTHNEQFF,TGCAGCGTTGCGGCTAAGCGGACCCACAATGAGCAGTTCTTC
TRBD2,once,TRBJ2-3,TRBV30,CASAGGPDTQYF,TGTGCCAGCGCGGGAGGGCCAGATACGCAGTATTTT
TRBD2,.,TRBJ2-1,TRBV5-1,CASSSSGLAGEQFF,TGCGCCAGCAGCTCTTCAGGATTAGCGGGAGAGCAGTTCTTC
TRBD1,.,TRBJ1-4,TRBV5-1,CASSADRDNEKLFF,TGCGCCAGCAGCGCTGACAGGGACAACGAAAAACTGTTTTTT
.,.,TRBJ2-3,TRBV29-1,CSVLATDTQYF,TGCAGCGTGCTAGCGACAGATACGCAGTATTTT
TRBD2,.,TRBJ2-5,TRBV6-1,CASSSGGGIQETQYF,TGTGCCAGCAGTTCTGGGGGGGGAATCCAAGAGACCCAGTACTTC
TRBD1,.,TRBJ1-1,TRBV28,CASSSVDREDTEAFF,TGTGCCAGCAGCTCTGTAGACAGGGAAGACACTGAAGCTTTCTTT
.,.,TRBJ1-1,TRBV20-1,CSARAAPRAFF,TGCAGTGCTAGAGCGGCCCCGCGGGCTTTCTTT
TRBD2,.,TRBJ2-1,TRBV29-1,CSGSSGRSEQFF,TGCAGCGGATCTAGCGGGAGGAGCGAGCAGTTCTTC
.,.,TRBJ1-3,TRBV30,CAWFDPSMDTIYF,TGTGCCTGGTTCGACCCTAGTATGGACACCATATATTTT
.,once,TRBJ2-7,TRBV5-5,CASSLEAGPQYF,TGTGCCAGCAGCTTGGAGGCAGGGCCGCAGTACTTC
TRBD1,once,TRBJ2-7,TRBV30,CAWGPWGTVREQYF,TGTGCCTGGGGTCCTTGGGGGACAGTGCGCGAGCAGTACTTC
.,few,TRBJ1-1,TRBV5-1,CASSPTGNTEAFF,TGCGCCAGCAGCCCCACAGGGAACACTGAAGCTTTCTTT
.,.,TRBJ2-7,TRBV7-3,CASSLQGSGYEQYF,TGTGCCAGCAGCTTACAGGGAAGTGGCTACGAGCAGTACTTC
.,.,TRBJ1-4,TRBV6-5,CASINFREKLFF,TGTGCCAGCATCAACTTCCGGGAGAAACTGTTTTTT
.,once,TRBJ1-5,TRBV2,CASSVGQHSNQPQHF,TGTGCCAGCAGTGTTGGACAGCATAGCAATCAGCCCCAGCATTTT
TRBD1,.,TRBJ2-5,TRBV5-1,CASSARGQGETQYF,TGCGCCAGCAGCGCGAGGGGGCAGGGGGAGACCCAGTACTTC
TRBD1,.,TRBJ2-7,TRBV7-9,CASSFGTGVYEQYF,TGTGCCAGCAGCTTCGGGACAGGAGTCTACGAGCAGTACTTC
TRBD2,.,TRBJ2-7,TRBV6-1,CASSHSGGSSYEQYF,TGTGCCAGCAGCCATAGCGGGGGTAGCTCCTACGAGCAGTACTTC
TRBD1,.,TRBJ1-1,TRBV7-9,CASSRQGARTEAFF,TGTGCCAGCTCCAGGCAGGGGGCGCGGACTGAAGCTTTCTTT
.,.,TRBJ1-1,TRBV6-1,CASSLPRAGNTEAFF,TGTGCCAGCAGCTTACCTCGGGCGGGAAACACTGAAGCTTTCTTT
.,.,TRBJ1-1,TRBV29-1,CSVEDPGEHFF,TGCAGCGTTGAAGATCCGGGGGAACATTTCTTT
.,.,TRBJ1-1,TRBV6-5,CASSVQDMNTEAFF,TGTGCCAGCAGCGTACAAGACATGAACACTGAAGCTTTCTTT
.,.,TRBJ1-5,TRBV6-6,CASSLQVFSNQPQHF,TGTGCCAGCAGTTTGCAGGTATTCAGCAATCAGCCCCAGCATTTT
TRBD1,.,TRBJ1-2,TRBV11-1,CASSFSGTGNGYTF,TGTGCCAGCAGCTTTTCCGGGACAGGGAATGGCTACACCTTC
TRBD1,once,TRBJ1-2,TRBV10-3,CAISVGTGGVNGYTF,TGTGCCATCAGTGTTGGGACAGGGGGCGTAAATGGCTACACCTTC
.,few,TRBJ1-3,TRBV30,CAWGGNTIYF,TGTGCCTGGGGCGGAAACACCATATATTTT
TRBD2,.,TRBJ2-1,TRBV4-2,CASSSGLAAYNEQFF,TGTGCCAGCAGCTCGGGACTAGCGGCTTACAATGAGCAGTTCTTC
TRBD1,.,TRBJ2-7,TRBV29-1,CSVGTGAYEQYF,TGCAGCGTTGGTACAGGGGCCTACGAGCAGTACTTC
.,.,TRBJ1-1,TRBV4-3,CASSPRLQGGNTEAFF,TGCGCCAGCAGCCCGCGCCTACAGGGTGGGAACACTGAAGCTTTCTTT
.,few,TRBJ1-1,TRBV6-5,CASWADPNTEAFF,TGTGCCAGCTGGGCAGACCCGAACACTGAAGCTTTCTTT
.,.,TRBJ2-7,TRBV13,CASSLGGSAYEQYF,TGTGCCAGCAGCTTGGGTGGGAGTGCCTACGAGCAGTACTTC
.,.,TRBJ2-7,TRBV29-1,CSVRGITYEQYF,TGCAGCGTTAGGGGCATTACCTACGAGCAGTACTTC
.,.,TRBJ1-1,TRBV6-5,CASSYSWRDGTEAFF,TGTGCCAGCAGTTACTCGTGGAGGGACGGCACTGAAGCTTTCTTT
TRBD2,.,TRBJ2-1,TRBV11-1,CASSLVAGNNEQFF,TGTGCCAGCAGCTTAGTAGCGGGAAACAATGAGCAGTTCTTC
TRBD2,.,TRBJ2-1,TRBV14,CASSQLAGVFDEQFF,TGTGCCAGCAGCCAGTTAGCGGGAGTGTTCGATGAGCAGTTCTTC
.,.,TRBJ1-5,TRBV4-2,CASSQVRQTSNQPQHF,TGTGCCAGCAGCCAAGTCCGACAGACTAGCAATCAGCCCCAGCATTTT
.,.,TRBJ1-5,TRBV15,CATSRDLGGEPQHF,TGTGCCACCAGCAGAGATCTGGGGGGAGAGCCCCAGCATTTT
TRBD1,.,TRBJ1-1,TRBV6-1,CASSKTGGRSTEAFF,TGTGCCAGCAGTAAAACAGGGGGCAGAAGCACTGAAGCTTTCTTT
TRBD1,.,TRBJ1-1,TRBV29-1,CSVDRDSNTEAFF,TGCAGCGTGGACCGGGACAGCAACACTGAAGCTTTCTTT
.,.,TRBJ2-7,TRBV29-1,CSVEDDDGYEQYF,TGCAGCGTTGAAGACGACGACGGGTACGAGCAGTACTTC